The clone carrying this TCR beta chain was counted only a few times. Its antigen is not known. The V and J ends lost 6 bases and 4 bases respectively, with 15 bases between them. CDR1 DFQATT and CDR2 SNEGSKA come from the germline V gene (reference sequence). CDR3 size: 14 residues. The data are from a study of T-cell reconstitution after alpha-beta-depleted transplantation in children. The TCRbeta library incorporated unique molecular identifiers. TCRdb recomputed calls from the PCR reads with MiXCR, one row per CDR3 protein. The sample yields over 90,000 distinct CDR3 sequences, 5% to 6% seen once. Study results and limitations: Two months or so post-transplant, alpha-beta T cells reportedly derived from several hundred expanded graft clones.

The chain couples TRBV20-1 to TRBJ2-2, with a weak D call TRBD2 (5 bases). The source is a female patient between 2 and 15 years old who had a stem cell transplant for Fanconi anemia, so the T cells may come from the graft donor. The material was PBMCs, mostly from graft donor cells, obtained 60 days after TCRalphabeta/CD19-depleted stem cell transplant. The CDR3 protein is CSAQAGGLTGELFF. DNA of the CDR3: TGCAGTGCCCAGGCCGGCGGGCTCACCGGGGAGCTGTTTTTT.